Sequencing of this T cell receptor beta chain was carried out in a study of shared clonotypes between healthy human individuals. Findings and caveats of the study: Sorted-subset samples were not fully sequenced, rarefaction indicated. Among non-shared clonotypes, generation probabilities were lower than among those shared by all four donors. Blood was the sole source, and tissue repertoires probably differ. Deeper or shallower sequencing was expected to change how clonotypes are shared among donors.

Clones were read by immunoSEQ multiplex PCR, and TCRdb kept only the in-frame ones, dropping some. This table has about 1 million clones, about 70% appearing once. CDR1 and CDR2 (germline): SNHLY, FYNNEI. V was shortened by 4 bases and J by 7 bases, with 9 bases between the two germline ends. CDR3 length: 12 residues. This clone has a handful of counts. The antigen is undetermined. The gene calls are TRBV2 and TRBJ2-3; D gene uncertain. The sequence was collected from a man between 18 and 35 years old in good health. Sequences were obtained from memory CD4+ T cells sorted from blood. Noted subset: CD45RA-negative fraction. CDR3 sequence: CASSVLENTQYF. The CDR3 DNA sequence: TGTGCCAGCAGTGTATTGGAGAATACGCAGTATTTT.